These 3 T cell receptor beta chains came from one sample sequenced in a study of CD8 T cells in ankylosing spondylitis. One entry per CDR3 protein, called by TCRdb with MiXCR from the 5' RACE reads. The sample lists 150,000 to 200,000 distinct CDR3 sequences, approximately 10% occurring once. Sequences were obtained from blood, either unsorted or a sorted T cell fraction (not recorded which). The receptor source for this set is a male donor with ankylosing spondylitis or in good health (not recorded which).

The sample holds many counts of this clonotype. The V gene is TRBV5-5, the J gene TRBJ1-1; D is uncertain. V lost 1 base, J lost 3 bases, and 13 bases lay in between. CDR1 is SGHKS and CDR2 is YYEKEE in the germline V gene (reference sequence). This CDR3 has 15 amino acids. The CDR3 nucleotides read TGTGCCAGCAGCTTGCGCCCAGGACTCTACACTGAAGCTTTCTTT. Residues: CASSLRPGLYTEAFF.

Ten or more counts support this clonotype. The rearrangement joins TRBV21-1 to TRBJ2-7. TRBV21-1 is a documented pseudogene. The CDR3 extends over 14 amino acids. For the CDR3, the DNA is TGTGCCAGCCCCCGAACAAGGATTTACTACGAGCAGTACTTC. This encodes CASPRTRIYYEQYF.

This clonotype was counted ten times or more. The chain employs TRBV12-3 or TRBV12-4 and TRBJ1-5; unclear D gene. Trimming left V 2 bases short and J 1 base short, with 9 bases between. The CDR3 is 15 amino acids. The CDR3 bases are TGTGCCAGCAGTTTAACCAGTAAGAGCAATCAGCCCCAGCATTTT. The encoded protein is CASSLTSKSNQPQHF.